A single sample is the source of the 8 T cell receptor beta chains below, sequenced in a study of lymphopenia after photon versus proton radiotherapy. Data came from immunoSEQ multiplex PCR; TCRdb stores just in-frame clones and leaves some out. Counted here are about 33,000 clones, roughly 88% occurring once; the ten biggest clones make up less than 7%. Sequenced here: peripheral blood, sampled from a patient treated with photon-based radiotherapy. The receptors were gathered from a woman aged 45-59 years with pancreatic cancer.

J is TRBJ2-3 and V is TRBV15; 8 nucleotides line up with TRBD1. V was pared by 3 bases and J by 4 bases, with 6 bases of the junction left unmatched. CDR1 and CDR2 (germline): LNHNV, YYDKDF (reference sequence). There are 15 residues in the CDR3. Here the CDR3 DNA reads TGTGCCACCAGCAGCGGACAGGGAAATGCAGATACGCAGTATTTT. Translation gives CATSSGQGNADTQYF.

The chain has TRBV27 and TRBJ2-2; no clear D gene. The CDR3 contains 14 residues. V dropped 5 bases and J dropped 7 bases, with 14 bases sitting between them. The germline CDR1 and CDR2 sequences are MNHEY and SMNVEV (reference sequence). CDR3: CASSPSRTGGELFF. The CDR3, as DNA: TGTGCCAGCAGTCCCTCTAGGACGGGCGGGGAGCTGTTTTTT.

The chain joins TRBV5-1 to TRBJ2-7; 10 bases fit TRBD1. The CDR3 length is 14 residues. Losses at the gene ends were 4 bases for V and 4 bases for J; bases not matched to a gene: 5. In germline, CDR1 is SGHRS, CDR2 YFSETQ. As DNA, the CDR3 is TGCGCCAGCAGCCGGGACAGGGGATCATACGAGCAGTACTTC. This codes for CASSRDRGSYEQYF. The entire variable domain, with the rest obtained from reference TRBV5-1 and TRBJ2-7, is as follows: KAGVTQTPRYLIKTRGQQVTLSCSPISGHRSVSWYQQTPGQGLQFLFEYFSETQRNKGNFPGRFSGRQFSNSRSEMNVSTLELGDSALYLCASSRDRGSYEQYFGPGTRLTVT.

This clone appeared a few times. The CDR3, as DNA: TGTGCCATCAGTGACCCTGGAGAGACCCAGTACTTC. Its translation: CAISDPGETQYF. The chain couples TRBV10-3 to TRBJ2-5; unclear D gene. V was pared by 3 bases and J by 4 bases, with 6 bases between. CDR3 length: 12 residues. CDR1 ENHRY and CDR2 SYGVKD come from the germline V gene.

The genes are TRBV7-8 and TRBJ1-3, with TRBD1 as a possible D gene (5 bases). Germline lookup yields CDR1 SGHVS and CDR2 FQNEAQ. This CDR3 is built from 14 residues. V was cut by 5 bases and J by 3 bases, with 11 bases left in between. The CDR3 DNA sequence: TGTGCCAGCAGCCTCGGGACGGATGGAAACACCATATATTTT. Protein sequence: CASSLGTDGNTIYF.

The chain couples TRBV19 to TRBJ2-3; a weak D match, TRBD1 (5 bases). V lost 6 bases to trimming and J lost 6 bases, with 16 bases between them. This CDR3 comprises 14 residues. Germline assignment: CDR1 LNHDA and CDR2 SQIVND (reference sequence). In DNA, the CDR3 is TGTGCCAGTAGGACCCAAGGGGCTTCCGATACGCAGTATTTT. Protein product: CASRTQGASDTQYF.

The V and J genes are TRBV10-1 and TRBJ2-3; D remains unclear. CDR3 length equals 11 residues. The V end lost 6 bases, the J end lost 6 bases, and 7 bases lay between the germline ends. Per the germline V gene, CDR1 is WNHNN and CDR2 is SYGVQD (reference sequence). The DNA for the CDR3 is TGCGCCAGCAGGATGGGGGATACGCAGTATTTT. It specifies CASRMGDTQYF.

The chain couples TRBV28 to TRBJ1-4; a weak D match, TRBD1 (5 bases). V lost 2 bases and J lost 8, with 15 bases in between. This CDR3 comprises 15 residues. CDR1 MDHEN and CDR2 SYDVKM come from the germline V gene. In nucleotides, the CDR3 is TGTGCCAGCAGTTTAGGGGGGGTCGATTCGGAAAAACTGTTTTTT. This codes for CASSLGGVDSEKLFF.